This TCR beta chain was observed in a study of blood T cell repertoires in COVID-19. The CDR3 spans 15 residues. Germline lookup yields CDR1 SGHVS and CDR2 FNYEAQ. J gave up 2 bases and V 5 bases, and 9 bases lay outside the gene matches. The method was immunoSEQ multiplex PCR; TCRdb's version includes in-frame clones alone and lacks a portion of them. The table records about 120,000 clones, around 81% of them present only once. The TCR was taken from a man in his 70s with acute or convalescent COVID-19. The sequencing input was peripheral blood. This chain links TRBV7-6 with TRBJ2-7; 7 nucleotides agree with TRBD1. The DNA for the CDR3 is TGTGCCAGCAGCCCTAAGACAGGGAAACCCTACGAGCAGTACTTC. Residues: CASSPKTGKPYEQYF.